The 10 T cell receptor beta chains reported below all come from one sample, sequenced in a study of cytomegalovirus exposure and HLA in healthy donors. Use of 60 Vbeta and 13 Jbeta primers characterized the PCR. The protocol was immunoSEQ multiplex PCR, while the TCRdb copy is restricted to in-frame clones and leaves out a portion. The sample carries 180,000 or so clones, approximately 85% recorded once. Sequencing was performed on PBMCs. The receptor source for this set is a man aged 18 to 30 in good health and CMV-seropositive.

The chain is built from TRBV14 and TRBJ2-7, with TRBD2 identical over 8 bases. The J segment lost 7 bases and the V segment lost 0 bases, leaving 2 bases of the junction unmatched. The CDR3 runs 13 residues. CDR1 and CDR2 (germline): SGHDN, FVKESK. Here the CDR3 reads CASSQDRGGEQYF. In DNA, the CDR3 is TGTGCCAGCAGCCAAGATCGGGGGGGGGAGCAGTACTTC.

The chain has TRBV15 and TRBJ2-5, with 9 bases identical to TRBD1. The assigned J gene may be wrong: the sequence end matches TRBJ2-7 better. Per germline, CDR1 LNHNV and CDR2 YYDKDF (reference sequence). CDR3 length: 14 amino acids. CDR3 sequence reads: CATSGTGSSYEQYF. CDR3 in DNA: TGTGCCACCAGCGGGACAGGGAGCTCCTACGAGCAGTACTTC.

The V call is TRBV10-1, the J call TRBJ2-1; D is uncertain. CDR1 WNHNN and CDR2 SYGVQD come from the germline V gene (reference sequence). This CDR3 region has 12 residues. The V end was cut by 5 bases, the J end by 9 bases, with 11 bases between. The CDR3 loop is CASSSVGSEQFF. The CDR3 DNA is TGCGCCAGCAGTTCGGTCGGTTCTGAGCAGTTCTTC.

The chain's CDR3 is CASSLSRDSRTGELFF. The CDR3 DNA is TGTGCCAGCAGTTTATCAAGAGACAGCCGCACCGGGGAGCTGTTTTTT. V usage is TRBV6-5 and J usage is TRBJ2-2; perhaps TRBD1 as D (5 bases). This CDR3 has 16 amino acids. Germline loops: CDR1 MNHEY, CDR2 SVGAGI. The V gene lost 4 bases and the J gene lost 4 bases, with 16 bases spanning the gap.

The V and J genes are TRBV10-3 and TRBJ2-5, with D possibly TRBD2 on 6 matching bases. V dropped 8 bases and J dropped 5 bases, with 21 bases sitting between them. CDR1 and CDR2 (germline): ENHRY, SYGVKD. This CDR3 comprises 15 residues. The chain's CDR3 is CAIGAGTLIGETQYF. CDR3 nucleotide sequence: TGTGCCATCGGTGCTGGGACTCTTATCGGGGAGACCCAGTACTTC.

The chain has TRBV6-1 and TRBJ1-2, with 7 bases lining up with TRBD1. The V and J ends lost 1 base and 5 bases, in that order; junction bases with no gene match: 7. The V gene's germline CDR1 is MNHNS and CDR2 SASEGT. The CDR3 covers 15 residues. CDR3 sequence: CASSEGRQGLYGYTF. CDR3 DNA: TGTGCCAGCAGTGAAGGGAGACAGGGACTTTATGGCTACACCTTC.

This clone was seen just once. This chain joins TRBV4-1 and TRBJ2-5; tentative D call: TRBD2 (6 bases). Trimming left V 4 bases short and J 7 bases short, with 13 bases between. CDR3 length equals 13 residues. Germline loops: CDR1 MGHRA, CDR2 YSYEKL. The CDR3 is CASSRLTEGTQYF. Written as DNA, the CDR3 is TGCGCCAGCAGCCGTCTCACGGAGGGGACCCAGTACTTC.

V is TRBV9 and J is TRBJ2-3; D unclear. The ends were cut back, 0 bases at V and 4 bases at J, with 9 bases in the middle. Germline CDR1 and CDR2: SGDLS and YYNGEE. The CDR3 is 14 amino acids. CDR3 DNA: TGTGCCAGCAGCGTAGGTGGGCTTGCAGATACGCAGTATTTT. Its protein is CASSVGGLADTQYF.

The chain carries TRBV10-1 and TRBJ1-6; no firm D call. Germline CDR1 WNHNN, CDR2 SYGVQD (reference sequence). V lost 7 bases and J lost 0, with 19 bases in between. This CDR3 region has 18 residues. The CDR3 DNA is TGCGCCAGCATCCTGGAACGGAGCACGAGCTCCTATAATTCACCCCTCCACTTT. It translates to CASILERSTSSYNSPLHF.

The genes are TRBV9 and TRBJ2-5, with 16 bases that match TRBD2. From germline, CDR1 is SGDLS and CDR2 YYNGEE. The CDR3 loop spans 16 amino acids. The ends lost 10 bases at V and 4 bases at J; junction bases unmatched: 10. The CDR3 DNA reads as TGTGCCTCAAGCCAGGGACTAGCGGGGGGGCCAGAGACCCAGTACTTC. It encodes CASSQGLAGGPETQYF.